This TCR beta chain is drawn from a study of T cells in Graves' hyperthyroidism and ophthalmopathy. The CDR3 regions of TCR beta were amplified from RNA transcripts. TCR CDR3 regions were first amplified by RT-PCR with HTBI primers. TCRdb reanalysed the multiplex PCR reads using MiXCR and keeps one entry per CDR3 protein. The data hold a few hundred thousand distinct CDR3 sequences, with 13% to 15% observed a single time. At least ten counts were recorded for this clonotype. The V gene end was trimmed by 5 bases and the J gene end by 5 bases; junction bases not matched to a gene: 12. The CDR3 runs 16 residues. Germline CDR1 is SGHNT and CDR2 is YENEEA.

The V call is TRBV11-3, the J call TRBJ2-3; TRBD2 matches at 8 bases. The clonotype originates from a woman under 30 with Graves' hyperthyroidism. The sequencing input was blood. As DNA, the CDR3 is TGTGCCAGCAGCCTAGGACCTATCGGGGGGGGAGATACGCAGTATTTT. It codes for CASSLGPIGGGDTQYF.